One and the same sample provided the 22 T cell receptor beta chains below, sequenced in a study of T cells after yellow fever vaccination. TCRdb passed the 5' RACE reads through MiXCR, listing each CDR3 protein once. This sample has around 160,000 distinct CDR3 sequences, with under 7.5% found just once. The sample in question was CD4+ T cells sorted from PBMCs, obtained less than 6 days after the first yellow fever vaccination. These receptors came from a man aged 18-30 years who received the YFV17D yellow fever vaccine.

V and J are TRBV7-9 and TRBJ1-1; 8 bases align to TRBD1. From germline, CDR1 is SEHNR and CDR2 FQNEAQ (reference sequence). The CDR3 runs to 11 residues. V lost 5 bases to trimming and J lost 11 bases; unmatched junction nucleotides: 4. CDR3 loop: CASSPDRDAFF. The CDR3 DNA is TGTGCCAGCAGCCCGGACAGGGACGCTTTCTTT.

This clonotype was counted ten times or more. The chain uses TRBV7-6 and TRBJ1-1, with a weak D call TRBD1 (6 bases). The germline gives CDR1 SGHVS, CDR2 FNYEAQ. Trimming pared 5 bases from V and 4 bases from J, leaving 17 bases between. The CDR3 is made up of 15 amino acids. The CDR3 reads CASSTYRGGSTEAFF. CDR3 sequence (DNA): TGTGCCAGCAGCACATATAGGGGGGGTAGCACTGAAGCTTTCTTT. Combining the CDR3 with reference TRBV7-6 and TRBJ1-1 gives the whole variable domain GAGVSQSPRYKVTKRGQDVALRCDPISGHVSLYWYRQALGQGPEFLTYFNYEAQQDKSGLPNDRFSAERPEGSISTLTIQRTEQRDSAMYRCASSTYRGGSTEAFFGQGTRLTVV.

This clonotype was counted many times. The rearrangement uses TRBV3-1 and TRBJ1-1, with D uncertain. This CDR3 spans 11 amino acids. The germline CDR1 and CDR2 sequences are LGHDT and YNNKEL (reference sequence). Trimming removed 2 bases from V and 4 bases from J, with 2 bases in between. In nucleotides, the CDR3 is TGTGCCAGCAGCCAAAGCACTGAAGCTTTCTTT. It yields the protein CASSQSTEAFF.

At least ten counts were recorded for this clonotype. The chain recombines TRBV5-1 with TRBJ1-2; tentative D call: TRBD1 (5 bases). The CDR3 sequence is 15 residues long. With 4 bases removed from V and 3 bases from J, the gap between germline ends came to 16 bases. Germline V lookup: CDR1 SGHRS, CDR2 YFSETQ. The CDR3: CASSHTPGPDYGYTF. Written as DNA, the CDR3 is TGCGCCAGCAGCCATACACCGGGGCCAGACTATGGCTACACCTTC.

This clonotype was seen many times. The rearrangement links TRBV20-1 to TRBJ2-7, with D perhaps matching TRBD1 or TRBD2 (6 bases each). The CDR3 loop spans 15 amino acids. With 7 bases removed from V and 2 bases from J, the gap between germline ends came to 21 bases. Looked up from germline, CDR1 is DFQATT and CDR2 is SNEGSKA (reference sequence). The CDR3 sequence: CSVHARGQFTYEQYV. CDR3 nucleotide sequence: TGCAGTGTCCACGCCCGGGGGCAGTTCACCTACGAGCAGTACGTC.

This clonotype was seen a few times. The gene calls are TRBV12-3 or TRBV12-4 and TRBJ1-1, with D tentatively TRBD1 (5 bases). This CDR3 region has 16 residues. The germline V and J ends were trimmed by 6 bases and 1 base, with 18 bases remaining between them. CDR3 protein: CASSPPRRGENTEAFF. The CDR3 DNA is TGTGCCAGCAGCCCACCCCGGCGGGGCGAGAACACTGAAGCTTTCTTT.

This clonotype was picked up one time. The DNA of the CDR3 is TGCAGCGTTGCCGTGGGTTCTTATAGCAATCAGCCCCAGCATTTT. This translates into CSVAVGSYSNQPQHF. This chain uses TRBV29-1 with TRBJ1-5; unclear D gene. This CDR3 is 15 amino acids long. Germline values: CDR1 SQVTM, CDR2 ANQGSEA. V dropped 4 bases and J dropped 0 bases, with 13 bases sitting between them. Combining the CDR3 with reference TRBV29-1 and TRBJ1-5 gives the whole variable domain SAVISQKPSRDICQRGTSLTIQCQVDSQVTMMFWYRQQPGQSLTLIATANQGSEATYESGFVIDKFPISRPNLTFSTLTVSNMSPEDSSIYLCSVAVGSYSNQPQHFGDGTRLSIL.

The count of this clonotype is one. This may be a read error, as it is one base from a much larger clone. The rearrangement uses TRBV20-1 and TRBJ2-5; 9 nucleotides agree with TRBD1. The CDR3 is 14 residues long. Germline values: CDR1 DFQATT, CDR2 SNEGSKA (reference sequence). Unmatched junction bases numbered 6, after V lost 3 bases and J lost 4 bases. CDR3 coding DNA: TGCAGTGCTAGCCACAGGGGGCTCTTAGAGACCCAGTACTTC. The encoded protein is CSASHRGLLETQYF.

This clonotype appeared a few times. The V and J genes are TRBV4-3 and TRBJ1-2, with 8 bases matching TRBD1. The germline gives CDR1 LGHNA, CDR2 YSLEER. CDR3 size: 15 residues. V lost 4 bases and J lost 3; bases outside the gene matches: 7. The chain's CDR3 is CASSLSATGDYGYTF. The CDR3 DNA reads as TGCGCCAGCAGCCTTTCAGCGACAGGGGACTATGGCTACACCTTC.

This clonotype has ten or more counts. The chain employs TRBV7-2 and TRBJ2-3, with a tentative D call TRBD1 (6 bases). Germline V gene lookup returns CDR1 SGHTA and CDR2 FQGNSA. The CDR3 consists of 16 residues. V was clipped by 6 bases and J by 1 base, with 17 bases between them. CDR3 in amino acids: CASSTKQGTGTDTQYF. The CDR3 nucleotides read TGTGCCAGCAGTACTAAACAGGGAACGGGCACAGATACGCAGTATTTT.

The V call is TRBV7-3, the J call TRBJ2-1; 9 positions agree with TRBD2. CDR3 length: 16 residues. The junction had 11 bases not matched to a gene; V was cut back by 1 base and J by 10 bases. Per germline, CDR1 SGHTA and CDR2 FQGTGA. The CDR3 nucleotides are TGTGCCAGCAGCTTAAAGCGGGGGGCCGGCGCGTGGGAGCAGTTCTTC. Its translation: CASSLKRGAGAWEQFF.

This clonotype was detected a few times. The V and J genes are TRBV5-4 and TRBJ2-7, with D uncertain. Trimming pared 0 bases from V and 6 bases from J, leaving 7 bases between. The germline V gene has CDR1 SGHNT and CDR2 YYREEE (reference sequence). CDR3 length equals 12 residues. The CDR3 here is CASSLVLREQYF. DNA for the CDR3: TGTGCCAGCAGCTTGGTTCTGCGCGAGCAGTACTTC.

The sample holds a few counts of this clonotype. The conserved final phenylalanine or tryptophan is absent from the CDR3, which likely points to a read error. The DNA is omitted, as the CDR3 cannot be located on it reliably, and the CDR3 follows TCRdb's listing. The genes are TRBV19 and TRBJ2-7; TRBD1, the table's D call, lacks a check against the DNA. The CDR3 numbers 8 amino acids, ends counted. Germline values: CDR1 LNHDA, CDR2 SQIVND (reference sequence). The CDR3 protein is CASTPREG.

This clonotype was seen at least ten times. V gene TRBV5-1 combines with J gene TRBJ1-4, with unresolved D. Per germline, CDR1 SGHRS and CDR2 YFSETQ. The V and J ends lost 4 bases and 0 bases respectively, with 13 bases between them. There are 16 residues in the CDR3. As DNA, the CDR3 is TGCGCCAGCAGCGGAGGAGGGAGGACAACTAATGAAAAACTGTTTTTT. Its translation: CASSGGGRTTNEKLFF.

V usage is TRBV10-3 and J usage is TRBJ1-2; D not resolved. The CDR3 runs to 16 residues. V dropped 5 bases and J dropped 8 bases, with 24 bases sitting between them. Germline-derived CDR1 and CDR2 are ENHRY and SYGVKD. CDR3 nucleotides: TGTGCCATCAGTACTACAGAGTCGCTGGCCCTGGGCGGCTACACCTTC. Protein sequence: CAISTTESLALGGYTF.

This clonotype came up many times. CDR3 residues: CASSRAGSTEAFF. CDR3 coding DNA: TGTGCCAGCAGCCGAGCAGGATCCACTGAAGCTTTCTTT. V and J are TRBV7-3 and TRBJ1-1, with D unclear. Trimming cost V 5 bases and J 4 bases, with 11 bases left between them. The CDR3 is made up of 13 amino acids. From germline, CDR1 is SGHTA and CDR2 FQGTGA. The full variable domain, its missing parts supplied by reference TRBV7-3 and TRBJ1-1, is GAGVSQTPSNKVTEKGKYVELRCDPISGHTALYWYRQSLGQGPEFLIYFQGTGAADDSGLPNDRFFAVRPEGSVSTLKIQRTERGDSAVYLCASSRAGSTEAFFGQGTRLTVV.

This clonotype was seen ten or more times. This sequence joins TRBV6-2 or TRBV6-3 and TRBJ2-7, with D unresolved. From germline, CDR1 is MNHEY and CDR2 SVGEGT. With 4 bases removed from V and 4 bases from J, the gap between germline ends came to 11 bases. The CDR3 is 13 amino acids. Here the CDR3 reads CASSWAGKYEQYV. The CDR3 region has the DNA TGTGCCAGCAGTTGGGCAGGAAAGTACGAGCAGTACGTC.

This clonotype was detected ten times or more. The chain links TRBV12-3 or TRBV12-4 to TRBJ1-4; no clear D. Trimming pared 7 bases from V and 0 bases from J, leaving 12 bases between. CDR3 size: 15 residues. In DNA, the CDR3 is TGTGCCAGCAAGAGGTGGGGTGCAACTAATGAAAAACTGTTTTTT. This codes for CASKRWGATNEKLFF.

This clonotype was recorded many times. The chain uses TRBV23-1 and TRBJ2-7; 9 nucleotides agree with TRBD2. TRBV23-1 falls under the ORF class, with uncertain function. This CDR3 is built from 18 residues. After removal of 2 bases from V and 0 bases from J, the junction contained 11 bases not matched to a gene. CDR3 coding DNA: TGCGCCAGCAGTCAAGCTAGCGGGGCCCCCTACGACTCCTACGAGCAGTACGTC. It encodes CASSQASGAPYDSYEQYV.

Ten or more counts support this clonotype. The rearrangement links TRBV18 to TRBJ2-7; D gene uncertain. The germline V gene encodes CDR1 KGHSH and CDR2 LQKENI. The CDR3 has 13 residues. The V end was cut by 2 bases, the J end by 9 bases, with 14 bases between. The CDR3 DNA reads TGTGCCAGCTCACCAAGTGGAAGGGTCGTGCAGTACGTC. Translated, it gives CASSPSGRVVQYV.

The chain carries TRBV7-6 and TRBJ2-3; no reliable D call. The CDR3 has 15 amino acids. V was cut by 3 bases and J by 5 bases, with 15 bases left in between. The V gene's germline CDR1 is SGHVS and CDR2 FNYEAQ. The CDR3 region has the DNA TGTGCCAGCAGCTTTTCTAACAGAGGCCGAGATACGCAGTATTTT. Amino acids: CASSFSNRGRDTQYF. Based on the CDR3 plus reference TRBV7-6 and TRBJ2-3, the full variable domain is GAGVSQSPRYKVTKRGQDVALRCDPISGHVSLYWYRQALGQGPEFLTYFNYEAQQDKSGLPNDRFSAERPEGSISTLTIQRTEQRDSAMYRCASSFSNRGRDTQYFGPGTRLTVL.

V is TRBV4-1 and J is TRBJ2-5; 7 bases align to TRBD2. The CDR3 runs 17 residues. Germline V CDR1 and CDR2: MGHRA, YSYEKL. V was pared by 0 bases and J by 2 bases, with 9 bases of the junction left unmatched. The CDR3 protein is CASSQDLGLAAQETQYF. Written as DNA, the CDR3 is TGCGCCAGCAGCCAAGATCTCGGGCTAGCGGCACAAGAGACCCAGTACTTC.